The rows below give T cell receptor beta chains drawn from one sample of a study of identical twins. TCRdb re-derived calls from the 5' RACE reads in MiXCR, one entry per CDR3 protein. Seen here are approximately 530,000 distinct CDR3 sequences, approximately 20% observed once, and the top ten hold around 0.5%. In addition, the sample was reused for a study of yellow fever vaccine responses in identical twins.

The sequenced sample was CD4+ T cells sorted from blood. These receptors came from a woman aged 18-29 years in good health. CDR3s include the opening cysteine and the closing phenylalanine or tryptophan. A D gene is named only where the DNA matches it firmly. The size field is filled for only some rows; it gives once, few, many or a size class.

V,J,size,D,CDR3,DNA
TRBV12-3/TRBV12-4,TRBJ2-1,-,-,CASSRPLGDSYNEQFF,TGTGCCAGCAGCCGCCCACTCGGGGATTCCTACAATGAGCAGTTCTTC
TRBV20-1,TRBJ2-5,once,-,CSAGTGSQETQYF,TGCAGTGCTGGAACGGGATCCCAAGAGACCCAGTACTTC
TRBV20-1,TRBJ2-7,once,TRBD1,CSARAGSRRDSLTYEQYF,TGCAGTGCTAGAGCAGGGAGTCGCCGGGACAGCCTAACCTACGAGCAGTACTTC
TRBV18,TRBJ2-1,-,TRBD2,CASSPFGGGSLRNEQFF,TGTGCCAGCTCACCATTCGGCGGGGGTTCTCTGAGGAATGAGCAGTTCTTC
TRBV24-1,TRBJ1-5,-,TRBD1,CATSAADRAGNQPQHF,TGTGCCACCAGTGCCGCGGACAGGGCAGGGAATCAGCCCCAGCATTTT
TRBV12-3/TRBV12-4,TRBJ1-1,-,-,CASSLRTANTEAFF,TGTGCCAGCAGTCTTAGGACGGCGAACACTGAAGCTTTCTTT
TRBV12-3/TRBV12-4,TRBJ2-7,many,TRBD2,CASRPGLADYEQYF,TGTGCCAGCAGGCCGGGACTAGCGGACTACGAGCAGTACTTC
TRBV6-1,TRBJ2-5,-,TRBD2,CASSEPIGRGETQYF,TGTGCCAGCAGTGAACCCATAGGGCGGGGGGAGACCCAGTACTTC
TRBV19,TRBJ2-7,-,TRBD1,CASSHGTGVGEQYF,TGTGCCAGTAGTCACGGGACAGGGGTCGGGGAGCAGTACTTC
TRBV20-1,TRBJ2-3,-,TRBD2,CSFLGTGTSGASTDTQYF,TGCAGTTTCCTCGGGACCGGGACTAGCGGGGCTAGCACAGATACGCAGTATTTT
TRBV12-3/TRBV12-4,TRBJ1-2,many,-,CASSRNPDSPYGYTF,TGTGCCAGCAGTAGAAACCCGGACAGTCCCTATGGCTACACCTTC
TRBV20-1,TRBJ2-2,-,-,CSAISGANTGELFF,TGCAGTGCTATATCTGGGGCGAACACCGGGGAGCTGTTTTTT
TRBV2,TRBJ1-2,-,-,CASSEDKGDYGYTF,TGTGCCAGCAGTGAAGACAAAGGAGACTATGGCTACACCTTC
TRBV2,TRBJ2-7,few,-,CASSDFFSGQKGQYF,TGTGCCAGCAGTGATTTTTTTAGCGGCCAAAAGGGGCAGTACTTC
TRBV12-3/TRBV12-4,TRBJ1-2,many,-,CASSLSQKYGYTF,TGTGCCAGCAGTTTGTCGCAGAAATATGGCTACACCTTC
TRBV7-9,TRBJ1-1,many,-,CASSLRAQITNTEAFF,TGTGCCAGCAGCTTACGAGCCCAAATTACGAACACTGAAGCTTTCTTT
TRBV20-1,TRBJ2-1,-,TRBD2,CSATGTSGHYNEQFF,TGCAGTGCTACCGGGACTAGCGGCCACTACAATGAGCAGTTCTTC
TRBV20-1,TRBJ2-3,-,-,CSAWGATDTQYF,TGCAGTGCCTGGGGGGCCACAGATACGCAGTATTTT
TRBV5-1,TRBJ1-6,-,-,CASSVNRDGYNSPLHF,TGCGCCAGCAGCGTGAACCGGGACGGATATAATTCACCCCTCCACTTT
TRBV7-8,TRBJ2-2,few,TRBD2,CASSSRAGTTNTGELFF,TGTGCCAGCAGCTCACGGGCCGGGACTACTAACACCGGGGAGCTGTTTTTT
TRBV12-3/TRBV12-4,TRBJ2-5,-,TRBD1,CASSTRQGEGQETQYF,TGTGCCAGCAGTACCAGACAGGGCGAGGGCCAAGAGACCCAGTACTTC
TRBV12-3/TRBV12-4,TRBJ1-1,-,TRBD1,CASSLADRAHTEAFF,TGTGCCAGCAGTTTAGCGGACAGGGCCCATACTGAAGCTTTCTTT
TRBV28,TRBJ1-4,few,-,CASSSPGTITTNEKLFF,TGTGCCAGCAGTTCCCCGGGGACGATAACAACTAATGAAAAACTGTTTTTT
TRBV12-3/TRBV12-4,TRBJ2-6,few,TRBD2,CASKAGDSGANVLTF,TGTGCCAGCAAGGCGGGAGACTCTGGGGCCAACGTCCTGACTTTC
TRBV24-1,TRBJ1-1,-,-,CATSDEEPWAFF,TGTGCCACCAGTGATGAAGAGCCTTGGGCTTTCTTT
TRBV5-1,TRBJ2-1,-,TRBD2,CASSPSGNYEQFF,TGCGCCAGCAGCCCCAGCGGGAATTATGAGCAGTTCTTC
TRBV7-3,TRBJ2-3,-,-,CASSLAAPTDTQYF,TGTGCCAGCAGCTTAGCGGCCCCCACAGATACGCAGTATTTT
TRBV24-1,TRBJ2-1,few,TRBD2,CATSDRIAGEGNEQFF,TGTGCCACCAGTGATCGAATAGCGGGAGAAGGCAATGAGCAGTTCTTC
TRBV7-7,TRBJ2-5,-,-,CASSSSGMETQYF,TGTGCCAGCAGCTCCTCGGGTATGGAGACCCAGTACTTC
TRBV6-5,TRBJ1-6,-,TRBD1,CASSSDRVNSPLHF,TGTGCCAGCAGTTCTGACAGGGTTAATTCACCCCTCCACTTT
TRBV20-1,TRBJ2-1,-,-,CSVGWWAPYNEQFF,TGCAGTGTTGGATGGTGGGCCCCATACAATGAGCAGTTCTTC
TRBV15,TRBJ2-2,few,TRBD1,CATSPDRGIGELFF,TGTGCCACCAGCCCCGACAGGGGAATCGGGGAGCTGTTTTTT
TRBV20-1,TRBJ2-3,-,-,CSAREVGRGIWDTQYF,TGCAGTGCTAGAGAGGTCGGACGGGGGATATGGGATACGCAGTATTTT
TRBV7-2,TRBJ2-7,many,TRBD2,CATGLAREGEQYF,TGTGCCACCGGACTAGCGAGGGAGGGCGAGCAGTACTTC
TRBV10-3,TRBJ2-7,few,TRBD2,CAIKVAGEVSYEQYF,TGTGCCATCAAAGTAGCGGGAGAAGTCTCCTACGAGCAGTACTTC
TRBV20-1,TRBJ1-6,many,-,CSARDFSGFDSPLHF,TGCAGTGCTAGAGATTTCTCGGGATTTGATTCACCCCTCCACTTT
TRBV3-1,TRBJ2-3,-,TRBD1,CASRPTGASTDTQYF,TGTGCCAGCAGACCGACAGGGGCGAGCACAGATACGCAGTATTTT
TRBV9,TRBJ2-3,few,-,CASSVGLGNTQYF,TGTGCCAGCAGCGTAGGCCTAGGGAATACGCAGTATTTT
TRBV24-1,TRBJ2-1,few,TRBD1,CATSEQDRGPYNEQFF,TGTGCCACCAGTGAACAGGACAGGGGACCATACAATGAGCAGTTCTTC
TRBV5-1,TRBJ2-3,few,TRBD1,CASSLSVDRGLSTDTQYF,TGCGCCAGCAGCTTATCAGTCGACAGGGGTTTAAGCACAGATACGCAGTATTTT
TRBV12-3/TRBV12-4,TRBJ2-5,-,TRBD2,CASSFLRASGFQETQYF,TGTGCCAGCAGTTTTTTGCGGGCTAGCGGATTCCAAGAGACCCAGTACTTC
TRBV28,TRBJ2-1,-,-,CASSQTPSYNEQFF,TGTGCCAGCAGCCAGACACCTTCCTACAATGAGCAGTTCTTC
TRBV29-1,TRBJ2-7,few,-,CSGGGYYEQYF,TGCAGCGGTGGGGGGTACTACGAGCAGTACTTC
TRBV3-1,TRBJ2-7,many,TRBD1,CASSPWQTGEQYF,TGTGCCAGCAGCCCGTGGCAGACAGGGGAGCAGTACTTC
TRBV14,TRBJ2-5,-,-,CASSQVTGGRREETQYF,TGTGCCAGCAGCCAAGTTACCGGGGGGCGACGGGAAGAGACCCAGTACTTC
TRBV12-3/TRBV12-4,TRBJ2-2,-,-,CASSLFAGRPNTGELFF,TGTGCCAGCAGTTTATTCGCAGGGAGGCCGAACACCGGGGAGCTGTTTTTT
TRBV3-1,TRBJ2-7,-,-,CASSPPWGEQYF,TGTGCCAGCAGCCCACCCTGGGGGGAGCAGTACTTC
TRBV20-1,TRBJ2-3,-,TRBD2,CSYLADLTDTQYF,TGCAGCTACCTAGCGGACCTCACAGATACGCAGTATTTT
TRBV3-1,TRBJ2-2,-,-,CASTAGSGTGELFF,TGTGCCAGCACCGCCGGGAGCGGCACCGGGGAGCTGTTTTTT
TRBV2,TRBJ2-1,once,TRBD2,CASKGRSGTSGRRLDEQFF,TGTGCCAGCAAAGGGAGGTCGGGGACTAGCGGGAGAAGACTTGATGAGCAGTTCTTC
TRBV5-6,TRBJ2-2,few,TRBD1,CASSLDRVWGSRELFF,TGTGCCAGCAGCCTGGACAGGGTTTGGGGCTCGAGGGAGCTGTTTTTT
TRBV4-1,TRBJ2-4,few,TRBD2,CASSQEVSGSFYTKNIQYF,TGCGCCAGCAGCCAGGAGGTTAGCGGGAGCTTTTACACCAAAAACATTCAGTACTTC
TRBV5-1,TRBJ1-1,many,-,CASSRTAGQMAFF,TGCGCCAGCAGCCGGACGGCGGGCCAAATGGCTTTCTTT
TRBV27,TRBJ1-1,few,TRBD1,CASSWQGADTEAFF,TGTGCCAGCAGTTGGCAGGGGGCAGACACTGAAGCTTTCTTT
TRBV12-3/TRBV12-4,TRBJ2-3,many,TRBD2,CASGGLAGDADTQYF,TGTGCCAGCGGAGGACTAGCGGGAGATGCAGATACGCAGTATTTT
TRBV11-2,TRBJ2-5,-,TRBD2,CASSLSGTSGSRRYF,TGTGCCAGCAGCTTATCCGGGACTAGCGGGAGCCGGAGGTACTTC
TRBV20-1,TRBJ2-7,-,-,CSARVVGLGDEQYF,TGCAGTGCTAGAGTGGTGGGCCTGGGAGACGAGCAGTACTTC
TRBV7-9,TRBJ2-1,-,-,CASSFRGAGSNNEQFF,TGTGCCAGCAGCTTTCGGGGCGCAGGGTCTAACAATGAGCAGTTCTTC
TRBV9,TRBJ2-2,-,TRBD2,CASSVTSGYALNTGELFF,TGTGCCAGCAGCGTGACTAGCGGATACGCTTTGAACACCGGGGAGCTGTTTTTT
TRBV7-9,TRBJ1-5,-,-,CASSLGAGSSNQPQHF,TGTGCCAGCAGCTTAGGAGCAGGATCTAGCAATCAGCCCCAGCATTTT